The 21 T cell receptor beta chains listed next were all sequenced from one sample in a study of T cell repertoires and Cas9 in healthy adults. The assay was immunoSEQ multiplex PCR, and TCRdb's table has in-frame clones only and misses some. The sample shows fewer than 25,000 clones, roughly nine tenths of them seen only once. The sequenced material came from CD4+ effector T cells (CD127+, CD25-, CD137-, CD154-) from PBMCs; culture status not recorded. The receptors shown here come from a human donor in good health.

The V call is TRBV9, the J call TRBJ2-3; 9 nucleotides line up with TRBD2. From germline, CDR1 is SGDLS and CDR2 YYNGEE. V gave up 0 bases and J gave up 5 bases; unmatched junction bases: 4. The CDR3 has 15 residues. CDR3 nucleotide sequence: TGTGCCAGCAGCGTAGCTATACTAGCGGGAGATACGCAGTATTTT. Protein: CASSVAILAGDTQYF.

The V gene is TRBV7-2, the J gene TRBJ2-1; 10 bases fit TRBD2. From germline, CDR1 is SGHTA and CDR2 FQGNSA. This CDR3 is built from 14 residues. J gave up 7 bases and V 5 bases, and 5 bases lay outside the gene matches. This chain's CDR3 is CASSVSGRGNEQFF. The CDR3, as DNA: TGTGCCAGCAGCGTAAGCGGGAGGGGAAATGAGCAGTTCTTC.

This clone occurred once. The DNA of the CDR3 is TGTGCCAGCCCCGCCCCCAATCAGCCCCAGCATTTT. Residues: CASPAPNQPQHF. V gene TRBV6-1 combines with J gene TRBJ1-5; D gene unclear. The germline V gene has CDR1 MNHNS and CDR2 SASEGT. V was clipped by 8 bases and J by 3 bases, with 8 bases between them. CDR3 size: 12 residues.

The rearrangement uses TRBV2 and TRBJ2-7; 8 positions match TRBD2. The J segment lost 0 bases and the V segment lost 7 bases, leaving 5 bases of the junction unmatched. Germline V gene lookup returns CDR1 SNHLY and CDR2 FYNNEI. The CDR3 covers 14 residues. CDR3 nucleotides: TGTGCCAGCACCCAGACTAGCGTCTCCTACGAGCAGTACTTC. Protein: CASTQTSVSYEQYF.

The rearrangement uses TRBV9 and TRBJ2-7; 7 nucleotides line up with TRBD1. The length of the CDR3 is 15 residues. V gave up 4 bases and J gave up 3 bases; unmatched junction bases: 10. Germline CDR1 is SGDLS and CDR2 is YYNGEE. CDR3 in DNA: TGTGCCAGCAGCCCCGTACGGGACAGAGACTACGAGCAGTACTTC. This translates into CASSPVRDRDYEQYF.

This chain joins TRBV25-1 and TRBJ2-5, with D perhaps matching TRBD1 (7 bases). In germline, CDR1 is MGHDK, CDR2 SYGVNS. The V end was cut by 10 bases, the J end by 7 bases, with 16 bases between. This CDR3 comprises 12 residues. CDR3 residues: CATSGQEGTQYF. In DNA, the CDR3 is TGTGCCACCTCAGGACAGGAGGGGACCCAGTACTTC.

This chain links TRBV9 with TRBJ2-3; D is perhaps TRBD1 or TRBD2 (5 bases each). The germline V and J ends were trimmed by 0 bases and 1 base, with 12 bases remaining between them. This CDR3 spans 16 amino acids. Germline lookup yields CDR1 SGDLS and CDR2 YYNGEE. The CDR3 bases are TGTGCCAGCAGCGTAGGGGGACGGGGCGGCACAGATACGCAGTATTTT. This gives the protein CASSVGGRGGTDTQYF. The full variable domain, rest sourced from reference TRBV9 and TRBJ2-3, is DSGVTQTPKHLITATGQRVTLRCSPRSGDLSVYWYQQSLDQGLQFLIQYYNGEERAKGNILERFSAQQFPDLHSELNLSSLELGDSALYFCASSVGGRGGTDTQYFGPGTRLTVL.

This chain connects TRBV5-8 to TRBJ2-5; 8 nucleotides match TRBD1. The end of the DNA fits TRBJ2-7 better, so the J call may be wrong. This CDR3 is 18 amino acids long. CDR1 is SGHTS and CDR2 is YDEGEE in the germline V gene. The CDR3 DNA sequence: TGTGCCAGCAGCTTGACTTCTCCGGGGGACAGGAGATCCTACGAGCAGTACTTC. Its translation: CASSLTSPGDRRSYEQYF.

The rearrangement joins TRBV5-5 to TRBJ2-2; D gene uncertain. Trimming removed 4 bases at V and 5 bases at J, with 15 bases between. Germline V CDR1 and CDR2: SGHKS, YYEKEE (reference sequence). This CDR3 has 15 amino acids. CDR3 sequence (DNA): TGTGCCAGCAGCCTATCCCCGGGCCTAACCGGGGAGCTGTTTTTT. This translates into CASSLSPGLTGELFF.

This rearrangement joins TRBV12-2 to TRBJ2-3. TRBV12-2 is assigned pseudogene status. The CDR3 runs to 16 residues. CDR3 DNA: TGTGCAAGTCGCCGACGGGGCGGAACTAGCACAGATACGCAGTATTTT. As protein: CASRRRGGTSTDTQYF.

J is TRBJ2-5 and V is TRBV20-1, with 7 bases fitting TRBD2. This CDR3 comprises 11 residues. Germline trimming cut 3 bases from V and 5 bases from J; bases unmatched to any gene: 0. In germline, CDR1 is DFQATT, CDR2 SNEGSKA (reference sequence). CDR3: CSASGRETQYF. The CDR3 DNA reads TGCAGTGCTAGCGGGAGGGAGACCCAGTACTTC.

The chain joins TRBV4-1 to TRBJ1-2, with 8 nucleotides matching TRBD1. Looked up from germline, CDR1 is MGHRA and CDR2 is YSYEKL. Trimming took 0 bases from V and 6 from J; bases not matched to a gene: 6. The CDR3 is 15 amino acids. The CDR3 loop is CASSQDGGRGHGYTF. CDR3 nucleotide sequence: TGCGCCAGCAGCCAAGATGGAGGCAGGGGGCATGGCTACACCTTC.

V and J are TRBV28 and TRBJ2-6; possibly TRBD1 for D (5 bases). This CDR3 spans 15 amino acids. Trimming pared 6 bases from V and 0 bases from J, leaving 9 bases between. CDR1 MDHEN and CDR2 SYDVKM come from the germline V gene. The CDR3 is CASRRQFSGANVLTF. CDR3 coding DNA: TGTGCCAGCAGGCGACAGTTCTCTGGGGCCAACGTCCTGACTTTC.

This sequence joins TRBV5-1 and TRBJ2-2; D possibly corresponds to TRBD2 (6 bases). The V gene lost 4 bases and the J gene lost 6 bases, with 10 bases spanning the gap. This CDR3 has 13 residues. Per germline, CDR1 SGHRS and CDR2 YFSETQ. The CDR3 protein is CASSGGVPGELFF. CDR3 in DNA: TGCGCCAGCAGCGGAGGGGTCCCCGGGGAGCTGTTTTTT.

CDR3: CASSRGQGWETQYF. DNA of the CDR3: TGTGCCAGTAGTCGGGGACAGGGCTGGGAGACCCAGTACTTC. The J gene is TRBJ2-5, the V gene TRBV19; 9 bases are shared with TRBD1. CDR3 length equals 14 residues. Germline V gene lookup returns CDR1 LNHDA and CDR2 SQIVND (reference sequence). Trimming removed 5 bases from V and 5 bases from J; junction bases left unmatched: 6.

This chain joins TRBV28 and TRBJ1-5; 10 nucleotides line up with TRBD1. V was pared by 3 bases and J by 6 bases, with 2 bases of the junction left unmatched. The CDR3 spans 14 residues. Germline-derived CDR1 and CDR2 are MDHEN and SYDVKM. As DNA, the CDR3 is TGTGCCAGCAGTTTTGGGACAGGGGTTCAGCCCCAGCATTTT. Translation gives CASSFGTGVQPQHF.

This clone appeared once. The rearrangement joins TRBV18 to TRBJ2-1; 8 bases are shared with TRBD2. Germline V gene data show CDR1 as KGHSH and CDR2 as LQKENI. The junction had 8 bases not matched to a gene; V was cut back by 6 bases and J by 7 bases. The length of the CDR3 is 14 residues. The CDR3 DNA follows: TGTGCCAGCTCGGGGAAGCGGGAGTCGAATGAGCAGTTCTTC. Protein: CASSGKRESNEQFF.

The chain uses TRBV28 and TRBJ2-1; 9 bases are a match to TRBD2. The CDR3 has 16 residues. V was clipped by 4 bases and J by 1 base; unmatched bases: 5. Germline lookup yields CDR1 MDHEN and CDR2 SYDVKM. The CDR3 region is CASSSLAGSSYNEQFF. CDR3 DNA sequence: TGTGCCAGCAGTTCCCTAGCGGGATCGTCCTACAATGAGCAGTTCTTC.

The chain carries TRBV28 and TRBJ1-5; D is unclear. There are 17 residues in the CDR3. CDR1 and CDR2 from the germline V gene are MDHEN and SYDVKM. V lost 6 bases and J 1 base, leaving 19 bases between the germline ends. The CDR3 here is CASSQRLGSVSNQPQHF. The CDR3 DNA follows: TGTGCCAGCAGCCAGAGGTTGGGAAGTGTGAGCAATCAGCCCCAGCATTTT.

The J gene is TRBJ1-2, the V gene TRBV14, with 8 bases identical to TRBD1. This CDR3 contains 14 residues. The germline CDR1 and CDR2 sequences are SGHDN and FVKESK. With V trimmed by 4 bases and J by 4 bases, 5 bases remained unmatched. In DNA form, the CDR3 reads TGTGCCAGCAGCCTTCAAACAGGGGGCTATGGCTACACCTTC. This sequence encodes CASSLQTGGYGYTF. Full variable domain (rest looked up from reference TRBV14 and TRBJ1-2): EAGVTQFPSHSVIEKGQTVTLRCDPISGHDNLYWYRRVMGKEIKFLLHFVKESKQDESGMPNNRFLAERTGGTYSTLKVQPAELEDSGVYFCASSLQTGGYGYTFGSGTRLTVV.

The J gene is TRBJ2-1, the V gene TRBV5-6; 8 nucleotides agree with TRBD2. This CDR3 has 16 residues. CDR1 is SGHDT, CDR2 YYEEEE, per germline. After removal of 4 bases from V and 1 base from J, the junction contained 7 bases not matched to a gene. The CDR3 nucleotides read TGTGCCAGCAGCGCGACTAGCGCTGTTTCCTACAATGAGCAGTTCTTC. Its translation: CASSATSAVSYNEQFF.